This TCR beta chain emerged from a study of cytomegalovirus exposure and HLA in healthy donors. On the study more broadly: An analysis done earlier identified fewer than 140 million unique TCR beta sequences from about 179 million T cells.

The PCR had 60 Vbeta and 13 Jbeta primers. Produced via immunoSEQ multiplex PCR; TCRdb's table is partial and in-frame only. The sample has 74,000 or so clones; 68% are singletons. Samples came from healthy bone marrow donors. At the time of sampling, donors were nominally healthy, though unrecorded immune exposures were likely. This clone has just a few counts. Its antigen is unidentified. With V trimmed by 5 bases and J by 7 bases, 5 bases remained unmatched. The germline gives CDR1 SGHNT, CDR2 YYREEE (reference sequence). This CDR3 contains 13 residues. Study-wide findings and caveats: Researchers had no immune exposure information except CMV serostatus available.

This TCR came from a woman aged 30 to 39 in good health and CMV-seronegative. The chain links TRBV5-4 to TRBJ2-7; 11 bases map to TRBD1. The material sequenced was PBMCs. CDR3 DNA sequence: TGTGCCAGCAGGCGGGACAGGGGGGGAGAGCAGTACTTC. Protein product: CASRRDRGGEQYF.